The subject of this entry is one T cell receptor (beta chain). The data were obtained in a study of blood T cell repertoires in COVID-19. Study as a whole: The origin of the acute and convalescent COVID-19 samples was the United States, Italy and Spain. From T cells, B-cell-depleted T cells, or PBMCs came the material, which was cDNA or gDNA.

In the original workflow: By means of reference gene primer amplification, nucleated cell counts were estimated. Measured with immunoSEQ multiplex PCR; TCRdb has only the in-frame clones, and not every one. That table supplies the V and J calls and clone size; D and trimming were determined from the DNA. This sample yields roughly 59,000 clones, of which 83% are seen a single time; around 6.3% belongs to the top ten. The TCR was taken from a human donor in a cohort sampled during active COVID-19. Sequencing was done on a sample of peripheral blood.

CDR3: CASSGQLNQPQHF. CDR3 nucleotides: TGTGCCAGCAGCGGACAGTTAAATCAGCCCCAGCATTTT. This chain uses TRBV6-5 with TRBJ1-5; maybe TRBD1 (6 bases). The CDR3 extends over 13 amino acids. Germline V gene sequence: CDR1 MNHEY, CDR2 SVGAGI. The ends were cut back, 6 bases at V and 4 bases at J, with 10 bases in the middle.